The entry below describes one T cell receptor (beta chain). Its antigen is unknown. The source of the sample is a study of radiation and T cells in renal cell carcinoma. Time point reported: blood 4 weeks post-SBRT, at nephrectomy. Noted treatment: 15 Gy SBRT to primary tumor, nephrectomy 4 weeks later. Nephrectomy followed 15 Gy stereotactic body radiation by 4 weeks. The table came from immunoSEQ multiplex PCR; TCRdb's copy has only in-frame clones and leaves some out. The sample records around 95,000 clones, roughly 82% being singletons. Whole-study findings and limits: Without pretreatment biopsies, baseline tumor clonotype presence was undetermined. Top tumor clonotypes rose in blood 2 weeks post-radiation, then contracted.

The starting material was blood, obtained from a patient whose treatment included radiotherapy and nephrectomy. This receptor was identified in a man in his fifties or sixties with renal cell carcinoma.

CDR3 residues: CASSIVPGGRTDTQYF. The CDR3, as DNA: TGTGCCAGTAGTATAGTTCCGGGAGGCCGCACAGATACGCAGTATTTT. This sequence joins TRBV19 and TRBJ2-3; 7 positions match TRBD2. This CDR3 is 16 amino acids long. The V segment lost 1 base and the J segment 1 base; nucleotides outside the gene matches: 5. The V gene's germline CDR1 is LNHDA and CDR2 SQIVND (reference sequence).